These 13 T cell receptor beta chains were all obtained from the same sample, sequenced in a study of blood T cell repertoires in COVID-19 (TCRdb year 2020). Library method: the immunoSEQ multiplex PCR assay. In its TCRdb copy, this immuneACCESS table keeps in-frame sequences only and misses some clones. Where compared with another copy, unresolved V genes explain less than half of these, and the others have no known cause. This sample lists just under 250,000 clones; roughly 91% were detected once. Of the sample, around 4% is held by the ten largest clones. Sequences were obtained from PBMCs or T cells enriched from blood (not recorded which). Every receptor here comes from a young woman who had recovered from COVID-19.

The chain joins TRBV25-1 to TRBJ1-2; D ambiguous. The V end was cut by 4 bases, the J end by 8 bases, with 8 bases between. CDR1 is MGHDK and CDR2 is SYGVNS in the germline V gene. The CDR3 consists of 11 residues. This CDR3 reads CASSGRRGYTF. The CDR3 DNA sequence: TGTGCCAGCAGTGGAAGGAGGGGCTACACCTTC.

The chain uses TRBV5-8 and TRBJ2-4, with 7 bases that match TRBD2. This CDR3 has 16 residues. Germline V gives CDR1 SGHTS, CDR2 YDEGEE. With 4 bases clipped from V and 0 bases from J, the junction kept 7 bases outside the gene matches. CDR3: CASSIAGDLAKNIQYF. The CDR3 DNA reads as TGTGCCAGCAGCATTGCGGGAGACTTAGCCAAAAACATTCAGTACTTC. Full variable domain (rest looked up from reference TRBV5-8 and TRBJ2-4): EAGVTQSPTHLIKTRGQQATLRCSPISGHTSVYWYQQALGLGLQFLLWYDEGEERNRGNFPPRFSGRQFPNYSSELNVNALELEDSALYLCASSIAGDLAKNIQYFGAGTRLSVL.

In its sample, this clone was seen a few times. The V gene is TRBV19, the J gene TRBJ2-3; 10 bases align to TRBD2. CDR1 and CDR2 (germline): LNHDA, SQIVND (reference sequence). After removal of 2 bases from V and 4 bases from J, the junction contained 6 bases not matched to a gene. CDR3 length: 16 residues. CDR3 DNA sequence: TGTGCCAGTAGTATAAGGTCTAGCGGGAGCCCAGATACGCAGTATTTT. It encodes CASSIRSSGSPDTQYF.

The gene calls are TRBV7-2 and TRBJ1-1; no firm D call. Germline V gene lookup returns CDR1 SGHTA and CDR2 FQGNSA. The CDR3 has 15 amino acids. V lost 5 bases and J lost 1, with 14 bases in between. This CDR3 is CASSPRGQPNTEAFF. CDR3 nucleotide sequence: TGTGCCAGCAGCCCGCGGGGTCAACCGAACACTGAAGCTTTCTTT.

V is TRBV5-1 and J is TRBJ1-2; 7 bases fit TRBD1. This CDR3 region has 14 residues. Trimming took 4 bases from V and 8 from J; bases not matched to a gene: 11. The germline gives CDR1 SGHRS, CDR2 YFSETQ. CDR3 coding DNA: TGCGCCAGCAGCGACATCCAGGGGGTCGAAGGCTACACCTTC. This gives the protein CASSDIQGVEGYTF.

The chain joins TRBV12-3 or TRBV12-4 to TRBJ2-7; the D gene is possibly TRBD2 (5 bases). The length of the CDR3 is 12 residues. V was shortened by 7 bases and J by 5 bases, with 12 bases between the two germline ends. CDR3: CASTSSGDEQYF. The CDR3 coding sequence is TGTGCCAGCACCTCATCCGGGGACGAGCAGTACTTC.

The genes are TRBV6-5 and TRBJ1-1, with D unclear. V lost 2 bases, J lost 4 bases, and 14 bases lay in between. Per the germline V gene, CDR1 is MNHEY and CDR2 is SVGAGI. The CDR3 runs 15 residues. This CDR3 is CASSYGSGAVTEAFF. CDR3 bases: TGTGCCAGCAGTTACGGGTCGGGAGCGGTCACTGAAGCTTTCTTT.

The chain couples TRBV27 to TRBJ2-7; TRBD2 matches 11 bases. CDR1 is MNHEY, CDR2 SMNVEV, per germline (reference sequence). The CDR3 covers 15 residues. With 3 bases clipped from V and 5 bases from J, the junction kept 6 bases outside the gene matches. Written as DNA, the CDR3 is TGTGCCAGCAGTTTTAGAGGGACTAGCGGACACGAGCAGTACTTC. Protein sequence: CASSFRGTSGHEQYF.

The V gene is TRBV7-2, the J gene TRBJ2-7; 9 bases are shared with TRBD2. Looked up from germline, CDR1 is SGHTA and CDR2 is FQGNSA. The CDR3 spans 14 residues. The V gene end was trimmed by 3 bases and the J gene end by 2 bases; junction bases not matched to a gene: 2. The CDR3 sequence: CASSLLAGAYEQYF. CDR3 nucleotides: TGTGCCAGCAGCTTGTTAGCGGGGGCCTACGAGCAGTACTTC.

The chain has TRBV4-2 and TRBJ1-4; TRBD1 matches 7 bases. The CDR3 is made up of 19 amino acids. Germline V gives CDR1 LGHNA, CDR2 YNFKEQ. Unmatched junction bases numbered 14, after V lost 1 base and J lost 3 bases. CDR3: CASSQAEVGYGTANEKLFF. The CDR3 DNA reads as TGTGCCAGCAGCCAAGCGGAGGTGGGATACGGGACAGCTAATGAAAAACTGTTTTTT.

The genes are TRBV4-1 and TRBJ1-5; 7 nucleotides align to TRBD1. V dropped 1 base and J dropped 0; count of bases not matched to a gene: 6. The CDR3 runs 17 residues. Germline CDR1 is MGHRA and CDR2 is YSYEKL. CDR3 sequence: CASSQGQGTSSNQPQHF. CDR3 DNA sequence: TGCGCCAGCAGCCAAGGACAGGGAACTTCTAGCAATCAGCCCCAGCATTTT.

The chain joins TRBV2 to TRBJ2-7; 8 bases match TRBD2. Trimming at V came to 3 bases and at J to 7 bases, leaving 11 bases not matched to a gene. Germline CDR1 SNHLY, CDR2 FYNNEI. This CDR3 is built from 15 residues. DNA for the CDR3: TGTGCCAGCAGTGACCACGGGAGGGTTGCAATGGAGCAGTACTTC. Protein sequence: CASSDHGRVAMEQYF.

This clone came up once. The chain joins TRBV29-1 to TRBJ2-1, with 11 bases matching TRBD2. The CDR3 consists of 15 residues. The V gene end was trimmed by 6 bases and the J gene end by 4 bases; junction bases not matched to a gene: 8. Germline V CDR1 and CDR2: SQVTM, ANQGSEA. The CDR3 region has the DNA TGCAGCGTCCCCCCCGGGACTAGCGGATACAATGAGCAGTTCTTC. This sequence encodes CSVPPGTSGYNEQFF.